This TCR beta chain came from a study of Graves' ophthalmopathy and Graves' hyperthyroidism. Study results and limitations: Among thyroid clonotypes expanded above 0.001 frequency, most also appeared in blood. Its predictions of ophthalmopathy progression gave the model 60% to 71% sensitivity and approximately 72% specificity.

TCR beta CDR3 regions were amplified from RNA transcripts. First-round RT-PCR employed HTBI primers, with a second-round multiplex PCR after it. TCRdb re-called the multiplex PCR reads through MiXCR, storing one row per CDR3 protein. The table records approximately 1.2 million distinct CDR3 sequences, approximately 35% of them present only once. Concerning this clonotype: Its antigen is currently unknown.

Germline trimming cut 5 bases from V and 3 bases from J; bases unmatched to any gene: 10. The CDR3 has 17 residues. V usage is TRBV12-3 or TRBV12-4 and J usage is TRBJ2-5; 12 nucleotides align to TRBD2. The sequenced sample consisted of peripheral blood or thyroid tissue (not recorded which). This TCR came from an adult man with Graves' hyperthyroidism. CDR3 in amino acids: CASSQGLAGGPEETQYF. The CDR3 bases are TGTGCCAGCAGTCAAGGGCTAGCGGGAGGGCCCGAAGAGACCCAGTACTTC.